Given below is one TCR beta chain in context. Antigen: not known. In the PCR, 60 Vbeta and 13 Jbeta primers were used. Sequenced by immunoSEQ multiplex PCR; TCRdb stores in-frame clones only, minus some. The repertoire holds some 120,000 clones, with around two thirds as singletons. The sample comes from a study of cytomegalovirus exposure and HLA in healthy donors. General observations from the study: The authors enumerated 164 TCR beta chains as linked to cytomegalovirus. Later, TCR association rates were found to vary by HLA locus, highest for DRB1 and lowest for HLA-C. Analyses of presence and absence presupposed an approximately uniform sequencing depth across donors.

Donors showed nominal health when sampled, although they likely had unrecorded immune exposures. The CDR3 sequence is 18 residues long. Germline assignment: CDR1 LNHNV and CDR2 YYDKDF (reference sequence). The ends lost 0 bases at V and 1 base at J; junction bases unmatched: 8. The chain uses TRBV15 and TRBJ2-3, with TRBD1 matching 9 bases. This clonotype was obtained from a man aged 60 to 75 in good health and CMV-seropositive. Sequencing was done on a sample of PBMCs. CDR3 DNA: TGTGCCACCAGCAGAGACCGATTCCGGGACAGGGGCACAGATACGCAGTATTTT. This gives the protein CATSRDRFRDRGTDTQYF.